Detailed here is one T cell receptor (beta chain). What it recognizes is unknown. Sorted subsets were amplified in replicate PCRs using 200 to 250 ng DNA, around 30,000 T cell genomes. Here immunoSEQ multiplex PCR was the method, and the copy in TCRdb shows in-frame clones only, minus some. Of more than 550,000 clones listed, 90% are singletons. The data stem from a study of shared clonotypes between healthy human individuals. Study observations and caveats: Sorted-subset sequencing, rarefaction showed, was incomplete despite large depth.

Per germline, CDR1 SGDLS and CDR2 YYNGEE. The V gene lost 0 bases and the J gene lost 7 bases, with 14 bases spanning the gap. This CDR3 contains 15 residues. The sample comprised memory CD8+ T cells from PBMCs. Indicated subset: CD45RO+ cells pooled with CCR7-negative TemRA cells. The chain links TRBV9 to TRBJ2-1; unclear D gene. The receptor was derived from a young man in good health. Some clones in this sample may be carry-over from other donors' samples. CDR3 coding DNA: TGTGCCAGCAGCGTAGATGGGGTCTTGGGGAATGAGCAGTTCTTC. This codes for CASSVDGVLGNEQFF.